Below are 14 T cell receptor beta chains sequenced from a single sample in a study of shared T cell receptors in the human thymus. The protocol was immunoSEQ multiplex PCR, while the TCRdb copy is restricted to in-frame clones and leaves out a portion. The sample has hundreds of thousands of clones, approximately 85% seen once. The same data also contributed to another study, on human thymus T cells.

The material sequenced was thymocytes. These receptor sequences come from a girl under three years old with a congenital heart defect.

The gene calls are TRBV7-9 and TRBJ1-1; 9 bases fit TRBD1. Unmatched junction bases numbered 10, after V lost 5 bases and J lost 3 bases. The CDR3 length is 16 residues. Germline CDR1 and CDR2: SEHNR and FQNEAQ (reference sequence). The DNA for the CDR3 is TGTGCCAGCAGCGTCGGACAGGGGACGCGGGACACTGAAGCTTTCTTT. Its protein product is CASSVGQGTRDTEAFF.

This clone showed up just once. This chain connects TRBV5-1 to TRBJ1-2; tentatively, D is TRBD1 (5 bases). The CDR3 totals 18 residues. Germline V CDR1 and CDR2: SGHRS, YFSETQ. Trimming stripped 1 base from V and 3 bases from J, with 22 bases between. The CDR3 sequence: CASSLTGGICPLDYGYTF. The CDR3 DNA reads as TGCGCCAGCAGCTTGACGGGGGGAATCTGTCCTCTCGACTATGGCTACACCTTC.

A few counts support this clone. In DNA, the CDR3 is TGTGCCAGCAGCTCAAGAAGACAGGGGGATTATCAGCCCCAGCATTTT. Translating it yields CASSSRRQGDYQPQHF. V is TRBV7-8 and J is TRBJ1-5; 9 bases align to TRBD1. The CDR3 runs to 16 residues. Germline V gene lookup returns CDR1 SGHVS and CDR2 FQNEAQ. The V segment lost 4 bases and the J segment 5 bases; nucleotides outside the gene matches: 9.

This clone has just a few counts. V and J are TRBV25-1 and TRBJ1-2, with D possibly matching TRBD1 (6 bases). In germline, CDR1 is MGHDK, CDR2 SYGVNS. The CDR3 runs to 16 residues. V dropped 1 base and J dropped 6 bases, with 18 bases sitting between them. The CDR3 is CASSEFREQGRDGYTF. In DNA form, the CDR3 reads TGTGCCAGCAGTGAATTCCGGGAACAGGGTCGAGATGGCTACACCTTC.

The rearrangement uses TRBV14 and TRBJ1-4, with no clear D. The CDR3 has 14 residues. Germline values: CDR1 SGHDN, CDR2 FVKESK. Trimming removed 4 bases at V and 8 bases at J, with 14 bases between. This CDR3 is CASSPASNEEKLFF. The CDR3 DNA is TGTGCCAGCAGCCCAGCTAGCAATGAAGAAAAACTGTTTTTT.

This clone was observed once. The chain is built from TRBV4-1 and TRBJ2-1; TRBD2 aligns across 8 bases. CDR1 MGHRA and CDR2 YSYEKL come from the germline V gene. The CDR3 consists of 16 residues. With V trimmed by 4 bases and J by 6 bases, 11 bases remained unmatched. CDR3: CASSLTSGGATNEQFF. In DNA form, the CDR3 reads TGCGCCAGCAGCCTGACGTCCGGGGGGGCGACCAATGAGCAGTTCTTC.

The CDR3 nucleotides are TGCGCCAGCAGGCCCACAGGGTTTCGCAATCAGCCCCAGCATTTT. Protein sequence: CASRPTGFRNQPQHF. This chain joins TRBV4-1 and TRBJ1-5; weak D call: TRBD1 (6 bases). The CDR3 consists of 15 residues. CDR1 MGHRA and CDR2 YSYEKL come from the germline V gene. V gave up 6 bases and J gave up 2 bases, with 14 bases separating them.

The genes are TRBV10-3 and TRBJ1-2, with TRBD1 matching over 8 bases. This CDR3 has 14 residues. Trimming removed 0 bases from V and 9 bases from J; junction bases left unmatched: 6. CDR1 is ENHRY and CDR2 is SYGVKD in the germline V gene. The CDR3 region has the DNA TGTGCCATCAGTGAGTCTGGACAGGGAAGTCGCTACACCTTC. This sequence encodes CAISESGQGSRYTF.

This clone has just one count. The chain links TRBV27 to TRBJ2-5; D gene uncertain. Deletions cut 5 bases from V and 2 bases from J, with 12 bases between. In germline, CDR1 is MNHEY, CDR2 SMNVEV (reference sequence). The CDR3 spans 14 residues. The CDR3 protein is CASSPRALQETQYF. The CDR3 DNA reads TGTGCCAGCAGTCCGCGTGCGCTACAAGAGACCCAGTACTTC.

The genes are TRBV5-1 and TRBJ2-3, with 9 positions matching TRBD2. The CDR3 is made up of 15 amino acids. The ends lost 4 bases at V and 1 base at J; junction bases unmatched: 4. CDR1 is SGHRS and CDR2 is YFSETQ in the germline V gene. The DNA of the CDR3 is TGCGCCAGCAGCGATAGCGGGGGCCGCACAGATACGCAGTATTTT. Its translation is CASSDSGGRTDTQYF.

This clone came up a few times. The same CDR3 can be traced to other DNA sequences in this sample. V and J are TRBV30 and TRBJ1-6; TRBD1 might be the D (6 bases). The germline V and J ends were trimmed by 3 bases and 6 bases, with 15 bases remaining between them. CDR3 length equals 15 residues. Germline V gene lookup returns CDR1 GTSNPN and CDR2 SVGIG (reference sequence). The CDR3 region has the DNA TGTGCCTGGAGCCAGACGGGGGGCGGTAATTCACCCCTCCACTTT. It codes for CAWSQTGGGNSPLHF.

The V call is TRBV19, the J call TRBJ2-5; TRBD1 might be the D (6 bases). CDR3 length: 16 residues. Trimming shortened V by 5 bases and J by 3 bases, and 19 bases separated the two germline ends. In germline, CDR1 is LNHDA, CDR2 SQIVND (reference sequence). CDR3 amino acids: CASSPAGRDTKETQYF. CDR3 DNA: TGTGCCAGTAGTCCTGCGGGCAGGGACACAAAAGAGACCCAGTACTTC.

V usage is TRBV28 and J usage is TRBJ2-7; a possible D gene is TRBD2 (5 bases). The V gene's germline CDR1 is MDHEN and CDR2 SYDVKM. Trimming took 0 bases from V and 5 from J, leaving 14 bases between them. The CDR3 contains 15 residues. The CDR3 DNA is TGTGCCAGCAGTTTATGGGAACCGGGGTGTCACGAGCAGTACTTC. It is translated as CASSLWEPGCHEQYF. Full variable domain (rest looked up from reference TRBV28 and TRBJ2-7): DVKVTQSSRYLVKRTGEKVFLECVQDMDHENMFWYRQDPGLGLRLIYFSYDVKMKEKGDIPEGYSVSREKKERFSLILESASTNQTSMYLCASSLWEPGCHEQYFGPGTRLTVT.

The gene calls are TRBV19 and TRBJ2-7; 8 nucleotides align to TRBD1. Germline V lookup: CDR1 LNHDA, CDR2 SQIVND (reference sequence). This CDR3 is 14 amino acids long. After removal of 3 bases from V and 9 bases from J, the junction contained 10 bases not matched to a gene. The CDR3 DNA reads as TGTGCCAGTAGTATTCCGGGACAGGCTGCCGGGCAGTACTTC. This translates into CASSIPGQAAGQYF. Together with reference TRBV19 and TRBJ2-7, the CDR3 gives the full variable domain: DGGITQSPKYLFRKEGQNVTLSCEQNLNHDAMYWYRQDPGQGLRLIYYSQIVNDFQKGDIAEGYSVSREKKESFPLTVTSAQKNPTAFYLCASSIPGQAAGQYFGPGTRLTVT.